What follows are 11 T cell receptor beta chains derived from one specimen sequenced in a study of cytomegalovirus exposure and HLA in healthy donors. The PCR employed 60 Vbeta primers together with 13 Jbeta primers. Data came from immunoSEQ multiplex PCR; TCRdb stores just in-frame clones and leaves some out. Of hundreds of thousands of clones in the sample, roughly 80% were seen once. Sequenced material: PBMCs. These receptors were taken from a man aged 25-45 years in good health and CMV-seronegative.

Of note for this clone: An end of the junction differs from the germline gene, which may be a read error. The rearrangement uses TRBV27 and TRBJ1-5; D is possibly TRBD1 (5 bases). Germline-derived CDR1 and CDR2 are MNHEY and SMNVEV (reference sequence). The CDR3 extends over 18 amino acids. CDR3 amino acids: CASSLSGPGVGAHTAQHF. For the CDR3, the DNA is TGTGCCAGCAGTCTATCTGGGCCGGGGGTTGGAGCCCACACCGCCCAGCATTTT.

This clone was found once. At one boundary the junction diverges from the germline segment, which might be a read error. The gene calls are TRBV19 and TRBJ2-6; tentative D call: TRBD1 (5 bases). CDR3 length equals 15 residues. Germline CDR1 is LNHDA and CDR2 is SQIVND (reference sequence). The DNA for the CDR3 is TGTGCCAGTAGTTCAGACTTCTCTGGGGCCAGCGTCCTGACTTTC. Translated, it gives CASSSDFSGASVLTF.

The J gene is TRBJ2-3, the V gene TRBV28, with D tentatively TRBD2 (5 bases). V lost 5 bases and J lost 1, with 13 bases in between. The CDR3 totals 15 residues. The germline V gene encodes CDR1 MDHEN and CDR2 SYDVKM. CDR3 protein: CASSAGYGGTDTQYF. The DNA of the CDR3 is TGTGCCAGCAGTGCTGGATACGGGGGCACAGATACGCAGTATTTT.

The V call is TRBV7-9, the J call TRBJ1-2; TRBD1 might be the D (5 bases). V shed 4 bases and J shed 14 bases, with 17 bases lying between them. The germline CDR1 and CDR2 sequences are SEHNR and FQNEAQ (reference sequence). This CDR3 is built from 12 residues. The CDR3 loop reads CASSSSRVSGTF. In DNA form, the CDR3 reads TGTGCCAGCAGCTCCTCCAGGGTCTCGGGTACCTTC.

The chain carries TRBV13 and TRBJ1-2; TRBD1 is a possible D gene (6 bases). Trimming took off 3 bases at V and 2 bases at J, with 7 bases between the two ends. The CDR3 has 13 residues. CDR1 is PRHDT, CDR2 FYEKMQ, per germline (reference sequence). CDR3 DNA: TGTGCCAGCAGCTTTGGACAGAACTATGGCTACACCTTC. Its protein is CASSFGQNYGYTF.

The chain links TRBV19 to TRBJ2-7; weak D call: TRBD2 (5 bases). V was cut by 3 bases and J by 6 bases, with 18 bases left in between. CDR1 and CDR2 (germline): LNHDA, SQIVND (reference sequence). The CDR3 is 15 amino acids. CDR3 loop: CASSMRARWMGEQYF. CDR3 bases: TGTGCCAGTAGTATGAGGGCCAGGTGGATGGGCGAGCAGTACTTC.

The chain joins TRBV5-1 to TRBJ2-7, with D maybe TRBD1 (7 bases). The V and J ends lost 0 bases and 7 bases respectively, with 11 bases between them. Per germline, CDR1 SGHRS and CDR2 YFSETQ. The CDR3 sequence is 13 residues long. CDR3 sequence: CASSLEGAGEQYF. DNA of the CDR3: TGCGCCAGCAGCTTGGAGGGGGCGGGGGAGCAGTACTTC. Filled out from reference TRBV5-1 and TRBJ2-7, the complete variable domain reads KAGVTQTPRYLIKTRGQQVTLSCSPISGHRSVSWYQQTPGQGLQFLFEYFSETQRNKGNFPGRFSGRQFSNSRSEMNVSTLELGDSALYLCASSLEGAGEQYFGPGTRLTVT.

The rearrangement joins TRBV4-2 to TRBJ2-5; 13 positions match TRBD2. V gave up 2 bases and J gave up 2 bases; unmatched junction bases: 5. CDR1 LGHNA and CDR2 YNFKEQ come from the germline V gene. The CDR3 consists of 17 residues. CDR3: CASSQTSGGAGQETQYF. Written as DNA, the CDR3 is TGTGCCAGCAGCCAAACTAGCGGGGGGGCGGGTCAAGAGACCCAGTACTTC.

This clone was seen a single time. The J gene is TRBJ2-5, the V gene TRBV5-1; 7 bases match TRBD1. Germline loops: CDR1 SGHRS, CDR2 YFSETQ. CDR3 length equals 15 residues. V lost 2 bases to trimming and J lost 3 bases; unmatched junction nucleotides: 7. CDR3 DNA sequence: TGCGCCAGCAGCTTTCCAACAGGGGTCGAAGAGACCCAGTACTTC. Its translation: CASSFPTGVEETQYF.

The chain couples TRBV6-6 to TRBJ1-2; tentative D call: TRBD1 (6 bases). Trimming stripped 11 bases from V and 4 bases from J, with 26 bases between. Per the germline V gene, CDR1 is MNHNY and CDR2 is SVGAGI (reference sequence). This CDR3 contains 16 residues. The CDR3 loop is CALGNRGAGESYGYTF. The CDR3 coding sequence is TGTGCCCTGGGTAACCGGGGGGCGGGGGAGTCCTATGGCTACACCTTC.

The V gene is TRBV2, the J gene TRBJ2-5, with TRBD1 matching 8 bases. There are 14 residues in the CDR3. J was trimmed by 5 bases and V by 2 bases; bases with no gene match: 4. Germline V gives CDR1 SNHLY, CDR2 FYNNEI. CDR3 loop: CASSELDRVETQYF. CDR3 bases: TGTGCCAGCAGTGAATTGGACAGGGTTGAGACCCAGTACTTC.